These 18 T cell receptor beta chains were sequenced from one sample in a study of siplizumab effects on memory and regulatory T cells. TCRdb keeps only in-frame clones here, not all; method: immunoSEQ multiplex PCR. The data show over 50,000 clones, with around four fifths seen just once and about 3.8% held by the top ten. The sequencing sample was made of memory CD4+ T cells sorted from blood. The receptors shown here come from a human donor in good health.

The V call is TRBV10-3, the J call TRBJ2-5; D not resolved. The CDR3 length is 13 residues. Trimming removed 6 bases from V and 3 bases from J, with 11 bases in between. Germline values: CDR1 ENHRY, CDR2 SYGVKD. The CDR3 DNA reads as TGTGCCATCAGAGGACGGCTAGAAGAGACCCAGTACTTC. Its translation: CAIRGRLEETQYF.

The V gene is TRBV6-6, the J gene TRBJ2-7, with 9 bases identical to TRBD2. Germline V CDR1 and CDR2: MNHNY, SVGAGI (reference sequence). V was clipped by 4 bases and J by 3 bases; unmatched bases: 7. This CDR3 region has 15 residues. The CDR3 sequence: CASSWPVTSGYEQYF. CDR3 DNA: TGTGCCAGCAGTTGGCCCGTGACTAGCGGCTACGAGCAGTACTTC.

This clone turned up a few times. This chain links TRBV18 with TRBJ2-2; D may be TRBD1 or TRBD2 (5 bases each). The CDR3 has 16 residues. CDR1 and CDR2 (germline): KGHSH, LQKENI. Trimming took 0 bases from V and 0 from J, leaving 8 bases between them. The CDR3 here is CASSPPGTANTGELFF. The CDR3 DNA reads as TGTGCCAGCTCACCACCAGGGACGGCGAACACCGGGGAGCTGTTTTTT.

The chain carries TRBV29-1 and TRBJ1-1; D call uncertain. The CDR3 sequence is 13 residues long. V was pared by 6 bases and J by 1 base, with 12 bases between. Germline CDR1 is SQVTM and CDR2 is ANQGSEA. CDR3 sequence: CSVERRTNTEAFF. The CDR3 bases are TGCAGCGTCGAGAGACGTACGAACACTGAAGCTTTCTTT.

The V and J genes are TRBV5-6 and TRBJ1-2; 7 bases align to TRBD1. V lost 3 bases, J lost 8 bases, and 10 bases stayed unmatched. The V gene's germline CDR1 is SGHDT and CDR2 YYEEEE. The CDR3 covers 14 residues. The CDR3 bases are TGTGCCAGCAGCTCCCTTACAGGGGTCGGGGGCTACACCTTC. Protein sequence: CASSSLTGVGGYTF.

With respect to this clone: This specimen includes other DNA sequences encoding the same CDR3. The V call is TRBV27, the J call TRBJ1-5; TRBD1 might be the D (6 bases). Germline CDR1 MNHEY, CDR2 SMNVEV (reference sequence). CDR3 length equals 17 residues. Between the trimmed V and J ends, which lost 5 bases and 4 bases, there was a span of 21 bases. Here the CDR3 DNA reads TGTGCCAGCAGTCCGGACAGAGCCCCCTGGGGGAATCAGCCCCAGCATTTT. Translating it yields CASSPDRAPWGNQPQHF.

The gene calls are TRBV5-1 and TRBJ2-1, with 10 positions matching TRBD2. Germline assignment: CDR1 SGHRS and CDR2 YFSETQ. V gave up 4 bases and J gave up 6 bases; unmatched junction bases: 7. The CDR3 extends over 15 amino acids. The CDR3 region has the DNA TGCGCCAGCAGCCCCAGATTAGCGGGGGGCAATGAGCAGTTCTTC. Translating it yields CASSPRLAGGNEQFF.

The CDR3 nucleotides are TGTGCCAGCAGTAACAGGGACTACTCTGGAAACACCATATATTTT. Translation gives CASSNRDYSGNTIYF. The chain uses TRBV6-1 and TRBJ1-3; maybe TRBD1 (6 bases). Trimming removed 5 bases from V and 0 bases from J, with 11 bases in between. The CDR3 runs 15 residues. The germline V gene encodes CDR1 MNHNS and CDR2 SASEGT.

This clone has just one count. The gene calls are TRBV15 and TRBJ2-2, with a possible D match to TRBD2 (5 bases). The germline V gene encodes CDR1 LNHNV and CDR2 YYDKDF (reference sequence). The CDR3 runs 14 residues. V lost 4 bases and J lost 2, with 8 bases in between. DNA for the CDR3: TGTGCCACCAGCATGAGACTAAACACCGGGGAGCTGTTTTTT. Translation: CATSMRLNTGELFF.

This CDR3 is CASTSTGGRGQPQHF. The CDR3 DNA reads TGTGCCAGCACATCTACAGGGGGCAGGGGACAGCCCCAGCATTTT. The chain recombines TRBV19 with TRBJ1-5; TRBD1 matches at 9 bases. V trimming: 9 bases; J trimming: 7 bases; junction bases outside the gene matches: 13. The CDR3 runs to 15 residues. Germline V gives CDR1 LNHDA, CDR2 SQIVND (reference sequence).

The rearrangement uses TRBV5-8 and TRBJ2-1; 7 bases agree with TRBD1. V shed 0 bases and J 4 bases; nucleotides not matched to a gene: 4. Germline V gene data show CDR1 as SGHTS and CDR2 as YDEGEE. The CDR3 runs 15 residues. The CDR3 is CASSLEGATYNEQFF. The CDR3 region has the DNA TGTGCCAGCAGCTTGGAGGGGGCGACTTACAATGAGCAGTTCTTC.

The chain carries TRBV18 and TRBJ1-1; no reliable D call. Germline CDR1 is KGHSH and CDR2 is LQKENI. The length of the CDR3 is 15 residues. Trimming pared 6 bases from V and 1 base from J, leaving 15 bases between. CDR3 coding DNA: TGTGCCAGCTCGCCTCTTGCTTATCGGAACACTGAAGCTTTCTTT. Translating it yields CASSPLAYRNTEAFF.

The chain combines TRBV7-7 with TRBJ1-1; 7 bases are a match to TRBD1. The trim removed 5 bases at V and 3 bases at J, leaving 6 bases unmatched. The CDR3 length is 14 residues. Germline V lookup: CDR1 SSHAT, CDR2 FNYEAQ (reference sequence). CDR3 in amino acids: CASSPLTGYTEAFF. CDR3 in DNA: TGTGCCAGCAGCCCACTGACAGGGTACACTGAAGCTTTCTTT.

This clone has only a few counts. The chain has TRBV7-9 and TRBJ2-3, with D perhaps TRBD1 or TRBD2 (5 bases each). The CDR3 runs 14 residues. From germline, CDR1 is SEHNR and CDR2 FQNEAQ (reference sequence). Trimming removed 2 bases at V and 6 bases at J, with 12 bases between. CDR3 sequence: CASSLRRVADTQYF. The CDR3 DNA is TGTGCCAGCAGCTTACGCAGGGTAGCGGATACGCAGTATTTT.

This clone was found once. The chain recombines TRBV5-1 with TRBJ2-1, with 11 bases fitting TRBD2. This CDR3 region has 15 residues. Germline V CDR1 and CDR2: SGHRS, YFSETQ. V gave up 4 bases and J gave up 6 bases; unmatched junction bases: 6. CDR3 coding DNA: TGCGCCAGCAGCCAGACTAGCGGGGCTTCCAATGAGCAGTTCTTC. Protein sequence: CASSQTSGASNEQFF.

The V gene is TRBV6-5, the J gene TRBJ2-1; the D gene is possibly TRBD2 (5 bases). Germline V gene data show CDR1 as MNHEY and CDR2 as SVGAGI. CDR3 length: 13 amino acids. Trimming removed 11 bases at V and 4 bases at J, with 15 bases between. The CDR3 DNA reads as TGTGCCGTCAGAGGGCAGGTTTACAATGAGCAGTTCTTC. Translation: CAVRGQVYNEQFF.

The chain links TRBV5-1 to TRBJ2-1, with 10 bases fitting TRBD1. Germline loops: CDR1 SGHRS, CDR2 YFSETQ. The CDR3 covers 16 residues. The ends lost 4 bases at V and 10 bases at J; junction bases unmatched: 14. The CDR3 DNA is TGCGCCAGCAGCCCCCGTACGGGACAGGGGCTGGGGGAGCAGTTCTTC. It yields the protein CASSPRTGQGLGEQFF.

The V call is TRBV11-2, the J call TRBJ1-3, with D unresolved. CDR1 SGHAT and CDR2 FQNNGV come from the germline V gene. CDR3 size: 15 residues. Trimming left V 5 bases short and J 0 bases short, with 11 bases between. The CDR3 is CASSPHGGSGNTIYF. In DNA, the CDR3 is TGTGCCAGCAGCCCCCATGGTGGCTCTGGAAACACCATATATTTT.